These 7 T cell receptor beta chains came from one sample sequenced in a study of T cell responses to AZD1222 COVID-19 vaccine. Generated by immunoSEQ multiplex PCR, the TCRdb table keeps only in-frame clones and is missing some. The sample shows about 140,000 clones, 70% to 90% of them seen only once. This material consisted of peripheral blood, taken on day 0 of AZD1222 vaccination. The origin of the receptors is an adult in good health.

The V and J genes are TRBV7-2 and TRBJ1-1; 10 bases agree with TRBD1. The length of the CDR3 is 14 residues. The germline CDR1 and CDR2 sequences are SGHTA and FQGNSA. V trimming: 6 bases; J trimming: 3 bases; junction bases outside the gene matches: 4. The CDR3 region is CASRTGQGHTEAFF. As DNA, the CDR3 is TGTGCCAGCAGAACGGGACAGGGGCACACTGAAGCTTTCTTT.

This clone has only one observation. The rearrangement joins TRBV29-1 to TRBJ1-4; D remains ambiguous. The CDR3 spans 13 residues. V was cut by 5 bases and J by 7 bases, with 14 bases left in between. Germline CDR1 and CDR2: SQVTM and ANQGSEA. The CDR3 bases are TGCAGCGTTATGACAATAAGTAGTGAAAAACTGTTTTTT. Translating gives CSVMTISSEKLFF.

The J gene is TRBJ1-2, the V gene TRBV6-5; the D gene is possibly TRBD1 (5 bases). Trimming stripped 6 bases from V and 3 bases from J, with 14 bases between. This CDR3 is built from 14 residues. Germline V gene sequence: CDR1 MNHEY, CDR2 SVGAGI. The CDR3 loop is CASSPLGVDYGYTF. The CDR3 bases are TGTGCCAGCAGCCCCCTGGGGGTGGACTATGGCTACACCTTC.

The chain recombines TRBV9 with TRBJ2-1; 12 nucleotides align to TRBD2. V lost 4 bases and J lost 8; bases outside the gene matches: 7. Germline CDR1 SGDLS, CDR2 YYNGEE. The CDR3 runs 15 residues. The CDR3 bases are TGTGCCAGCAGCCTGACTAGCGGGAGCTTCCATGAGCAGTTCTTC. Amino acids: CASSLTSGSFHEQFF.

This clone has only one observation. CDR3 sequence: CASSKQPRTLSYEQYF. CDR3 DNA sequence: TGCGCCAGCAGCAAGCAACCTAGGACCCTCTCCTACGAGCAGTACTTC. This chain connects TRBV5-1 to TRBJ2-7; D call uncertain. V dropped 4 bases and J dropped 0 bases, with 17 bases sitting between them. Germline V lookup: CDR1 SGHRS, CDR2 YFSETQ. The CDR3 sequence is 16 residues long.

V gene TRBV27 combines with J gene TRBJ1-6; possible D gene TRBD1, 6 bases. The germline V and J ends were trimmed by 7 bases and 5 bases, with 12 bases remaining between them. CDR1 MNHEY and CDR2 SMNVEV come from the germline V gene (reference sequence). There are 14 residues in the CDR3. The CDR3 nucleotides read TGTGCCAGCACCCCAGGGGCCGATAATTCACCCCTCCACTTT. Translation gives CASTPGADNSPLHF.

The chain links TRBV9 to TRBJ2-4, with D perhaps assigned TRBD1 or TRBD2 (6 bases each). Germline CDR1 reads SGDLS; CDR2 reads YYNGEE. The V end was cut by 4 bases, the J end by 0 bases, with 20 bases between. This CDR3 has 18 residues. CDR3 residues: CASSQGGGPNRAKNIQYF. CDR3 in DNA: TGTGCCAGCAGCCAAGGAGGGGGACCCAATAGAGCCAAAAACATTCAGTACTTC. Variable domain in full (rest from reference TRBV9 and TRBJ2-4): DSGVTQTPKHLITATGQRVTLRCSPRSGDLSVYWYQQSLDQGLQFLIQYYNGEERAKGNILERFSAQQFPDLHSELNLSSLELGDSALYFCASSQGGGPNRAKNIQYFGAGTRLSVL.